A single sample is the source of the 11 T cell receptor beta chains below, sequenced in a study of T-cell memory formation after mild COVID-19. TCRdb re-called the 5' RACE reads through MiXCR, storing one row per CDR3 protein. This table holds more than 300,000 distinct CDR3 sequences, more than 20% found once. The sequencing input was PBMCs or a T cell subset sorted from them (not recorded which). These receptors were collected from a young man who had mild COVID-19 (a few samples of this study predate the infection). Cell type and time point are not known.

The rearrangement uses TRBV28 and TRBJ1-2; TRBD1 matches at 7 bases. CDR1 MDHEN and CDR2 SYDVKM come from the germline V gene. This CDR3 has 13 residues. The ends lost 6 bases at V and 3 bases at J; junction bases unmatched: 4. CDR3 region: CASRTGVDYGYTF. CDR3 nucleotide sequence: TGTGCCAGCAGAACAGGGGTCGACTATGGCTACACCTTC.

This clonotype was detected only a few times. V is TRBV10-3 and J is TRBJ2-3; TRBD1 agrees at 8 bases. Losses at the gene ends were 4 bases for V and 2 bases for J; bases not matched to a gene: 8. Germline assignment: CDR1 ENHRY and CDR2 SYGVKD. This CDR3 is 16 amino acids long. The CDR3 loop reads CAISGQGRVSTDTQYF. DNA for the CDR3: TGTGCCATCAGTGGACAGGGGAGAGTTTCCACAGATACGCAGTATTTT.

This clonotype occurred many times. Germline and junction disagree at one end, which may indicate a read error. This chain connects TRBV5-1 to TRBJ1-2, with 9 bases identical to TRBD1. Germline lookup yields CDR1 SGHRS and CDR2 YFSETQ. The CDR3 length is 13 residues. The CDR3 protein is CASRPGNRGPFHF. In nucleotides, the CDR3 is TGCGCCAGCAGGCCTGGAAACAGGGGGCCCTTCCACTTC.

In this sample, this clonotype turned up a few times. V and J are TRBV7-8 and TRBJ1-5; D is possibly TRBD1 (6 bases). This CDR3 is 16 amino acids long. Per the germline V gene, CDR1 is SGHVS and CDR2 is FQNEAQ. Trimming pared 3 bases from V and 3 bases from J, leaving 15 bases between. CDR3 in DNA: TGTGCCAGCAGCTTCGACCGTGGACAGAACAATCAGCCCCAGCATTTT. Translation: CASSFDRGQNNQPQHF.

The gene calls are TRBV6-6 and TRBJ1-2, with unresolved D. CDR3 length: 16 residues. The V end lost 2 bases, the J end lost 2 bases, and 15 bases lay between the germline ends. Germline CDR1 is MNHNY and CDR2 is SVGAGI (reference sequence). The DNA for the CDR3 is TGTGCCAGCAGTTACCTAACCGACGGAGTGAACTATGGCTACACCTTC. It encodes CASSYLTDGVNYGYTF.

The genes are TRBV6-5 and TRBJ1-1, with D perhaps matching TRBD1 (6 bases). In germline, CDR1 is MNHEY, CDR2 SVGAGI. This CDR3 has 16 residues. The V gene lost 7 bases and the J gene lost 0 bases, with 18 bases spanning the gap. In DNA, the CDR3 is TGTGCCAGCACCAATTACCCCCCAGGGGTGAACACTGAAGCTTTCTTT. Protein sequence: CASTNYPPGVNTEAFF.

This CDR3 reads CATSPTGEVSDTQYF. In DNA form, the CDR3 reads TGTGCCACCAGTCCAACAGGGGAGGTTTCAGATACGCAGTATTTT. V and J are TRBV24-1 and TRBJ2-3; TRBD1 might be the D (7 bases). V lost 6 bases to trimming and J lost 4 bases, with 16 bases between them. CDR1 and CDR2 from the germline V gene are KGHDR and SFDVKD. The length of the CDR3 is 15 residues.

This clonotype was picked up a small number of times. The chain has TRBV29-1 and TRBJ1-2; perhaps TRBD1 as D (5 bases). The CDR3 covers 12 residues. V lost 7 bases and J lost 6, with 15 bases in between. The germline V gene has CDR1 SQVTM and CDR2 ANQGSEA. CDR3 in DNA: TGCAGCGCCGATCCCGACAGCCATGGCTACACCTTC. Its translation is CSADPDSHGYTF.

This clonotype was seen more than once but under ten times. This rearrangement joins TRBV7-9 to TRBJ1-3; D gene uncertain. Germline CDR1 and CDR2: SEHNR and FQNEAQ (reference sequence). Trimming took 2 bases from V and 3 from J, leaving 11 bases between them. This CDR3 is 15 amino acids long. CDR3 DNA sequence: TGTGCCAGCAGCTTACTTGCGGGCATTGGAAACACCATATATTTT. Translating it yields CASSLLAGIGNTIYF.

This sequence joins TRBV9 and TRBJ1-6; D possibly corresponds to TRBD1 (5 bases). Germline CDR1 is SGDLS and CDR2 is YYNGEE. The CDR3 contains 14 residues. V lost 0 bases, J lost 8 bases, and 9 bases lay in between. This CDR3 is CASSVAQGDSPLHF. The CDR3 region has the DNA TGTGCCAGCAGCGTAGCCCAGGGCGATTCACCCCTCCACTTT.

This clonotype was observed a few times. J is TRBJ2-7 and V is TRBV7-3; 9 bases line up with TRBD2. CDR1 is SGHTA, CDR2 FQGTGA, per germline. This CDR3 contains 14 residues. V dropped 4 bases and J dropped 7; count of bases not matched to a gene: 8. Written as DNA, the CDR3 is TGTGCCAGCAGCTCACTAGCGGGCATGGGGGAGCAGTACTTC. Translation: CASSSLAGMGEQYF.